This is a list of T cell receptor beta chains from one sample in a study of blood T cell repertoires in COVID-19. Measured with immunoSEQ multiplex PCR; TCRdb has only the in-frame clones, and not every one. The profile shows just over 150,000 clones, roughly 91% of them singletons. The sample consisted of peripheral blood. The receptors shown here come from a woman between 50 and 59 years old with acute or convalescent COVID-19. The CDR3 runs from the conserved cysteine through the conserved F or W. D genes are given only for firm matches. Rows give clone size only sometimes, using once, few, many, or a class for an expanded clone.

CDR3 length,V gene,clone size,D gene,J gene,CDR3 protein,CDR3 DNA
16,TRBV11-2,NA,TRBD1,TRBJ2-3,CASSEQGSPNTDTQYF,TGTGCCAGCAGTGAACAGGGGTCCCCTAACACAGATACGCAGTATTTT
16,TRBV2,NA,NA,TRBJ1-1,CASRDQFGGTNTEAFF,TGTGCCAGCAGAGACCAGTTCGGAGGGACTAACACTGAAGCTTTCTTT
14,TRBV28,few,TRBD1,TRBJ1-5,CATKRTGSNQPQHF,TGTGCCACCAAGAGGACAGGGAGCAATCAGCCCCAGCATTTT
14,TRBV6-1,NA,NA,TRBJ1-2,CASSEAWGNYGYTF,TGTGCCAGCAGTGAAGCCTGGGGCAACTATGGCTACACCTTC
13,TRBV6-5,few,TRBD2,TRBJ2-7,CASSTGLTYEQYF,TGTGCCAGCAGCACGGGACTAACCTACGAGCAGTACTTC
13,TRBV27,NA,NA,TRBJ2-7,CASGQGSSYEQYF,TGTGCCAGCGGGCAGGGTAGCTCCTACGAGCAGTACTTC
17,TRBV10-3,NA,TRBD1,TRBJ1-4,CAISDFAGTGKNEKLFF,TGTGCCATCAGTGATTTTGCCGGGACAGGAAAGAATGAAAAACTGTTTTTT
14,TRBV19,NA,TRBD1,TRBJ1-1,CASSLQGADTEAFF,TGTGCCAGTAGTTTACAGGGGGCCGACACTGAAGCTTTCTTT
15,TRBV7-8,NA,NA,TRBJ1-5,CASSLEQGRNQPQHF,TGTGCCAGCAGCCTGGAACAGGGTAGGAATCAGCCCCAGCATTTT
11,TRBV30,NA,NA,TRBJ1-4,CAWYEGEKLFF,TGTGCCTGGTATGAGGGTGAAAAACTGTTTTTT
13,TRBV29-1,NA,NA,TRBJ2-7,CSAAQNARGEQYF,TGCAGCGCTGCCCAGAACGCTCGGGGCGAGCAGTACTTC
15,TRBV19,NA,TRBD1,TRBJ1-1,CASSPRGQGRTEAFF,TGTGCCAGTAGTCCTCGGGGACAGGGGAGGACTGAAGCTTTCTTT
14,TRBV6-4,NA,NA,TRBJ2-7,CASSDARGPHEQYF,TGTGCCAGCAGTGACGCTAGGGGTCCCCACGAGCAGTACTTC
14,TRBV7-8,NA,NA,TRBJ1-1,CASSLTEMNTEAFF,TGTGCCAGCAGCCTGACAGAGATGAACACTGAAGCTTTCTTT
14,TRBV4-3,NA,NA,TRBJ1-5,CASSQETEHQPQHF,TGCGCCAGCAGCCAAGAAACCGAGCATCAGCCCCAGCATTTT
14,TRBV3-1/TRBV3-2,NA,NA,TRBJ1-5,CASSPGEGRQPQHF,TGTGCCAGCAGCCCGGGGGAGGGTCGTCAGCCCCAGCATTTT
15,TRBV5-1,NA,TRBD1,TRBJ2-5,CASSLTGAKRETQYF,TGCGCCAGCAGCTTGACAGGGGCCAAACGAGAGACCCAGTACTTC
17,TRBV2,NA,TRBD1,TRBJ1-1,CASSGEGGGGMNTEAFF,TGTGCCAGCAGTGGTGAGGGCGGAGGGGGCATGAACACTGAAGCTTTCTTT
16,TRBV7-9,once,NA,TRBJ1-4,CASSLVAGHGSEKLFF,TGTGCCAGCAGCTTAGTGGCCGGCCATGGGAGTGAAAAACTGTTTTTT
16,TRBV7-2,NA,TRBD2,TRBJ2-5,CASSLDLAGGLETQYF,TGTGCCAGCAGCTTAGACCTAGCGGGGGGGTTAGAGACCCAGTACTTC
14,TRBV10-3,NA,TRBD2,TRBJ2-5,CAISDTGGVETQYF,TGTGCCATCAGTGACACGGGGGGGGTAGAGACCCAGTACTTC
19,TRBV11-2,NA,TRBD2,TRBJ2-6,CASSLTSGSLGSGANVLTF,TGTGCCAGCAGCCTGACTAGCGGGAGTTTAGGCTCTGGGGCCAACGTCCTGACTTTC
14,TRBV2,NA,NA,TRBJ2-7,CASSGSGDPYEQYF,TGTGCCAGCAGTGGGTCGGGAGACCCCTACGAGCAGTACTTC
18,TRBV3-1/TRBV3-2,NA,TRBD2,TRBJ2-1,CASSQEVLAGGSYNEQFF,TGTGCCAGCAGCCAAGAAGTTCTAGCGGGGGGGTCTTACAATGAGCAGTTCTTC
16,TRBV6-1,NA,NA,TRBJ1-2,CASSGLYDRKSYGYTF,TGTGCCAGCAGTGGACTTTATGACAGGAAATCATATGGCTACACCTTC
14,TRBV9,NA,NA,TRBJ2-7,CASSPRGSAYEQYF,TGTGCCAGCAGCCCCCGGGGTAGCGCTTACGAGCAGTACTTC
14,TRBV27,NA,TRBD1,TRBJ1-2,CASSLRQGRYGYTF,TGTGCCAGCAGTTTGCGACAGGGGCGCTATGGCTACACCTTC
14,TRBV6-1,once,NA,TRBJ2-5,CASSEGSMRETQYF,TGTGCCAGCAGTGAAGGGTCGATGAGGGAGACCCAGTACTTC
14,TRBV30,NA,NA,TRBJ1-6,CAWSDTQGDSPLHF,TGTGCCTGGAGTGACACCCAAGGGGATTCACCCCTCCACTTT
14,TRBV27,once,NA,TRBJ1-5,CASGFTGSDAPQHF,TGTGCCAGCGGGTTCACAGGCTCGGATGCGCCCCAGCATTTT
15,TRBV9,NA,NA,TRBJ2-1,CASSTGQSPTGEQFF,TGTGCCAGCAGTACCGGACAGTCCCCGACAGGAGAGCAGTTCTTC
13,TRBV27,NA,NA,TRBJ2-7,CASSSMSSYEQYF,TGTGCCAGCAGTTCGATGAGCTCCTACGAGCAGTACTTC
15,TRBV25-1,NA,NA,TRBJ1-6,CASRVAGPNNSPLHF,TGTGCCAGCAGGGTCGCTGGTCCTAATAATTCACCCCTCCACTTT
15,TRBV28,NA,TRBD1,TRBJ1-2,CASTVPGQGRRGYTF,TGTGCCAGCACGGTACCGGGACAGGGGCGGCGAGGCTACACCTTC
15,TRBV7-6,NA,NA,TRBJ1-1,CASSLAGGLVTEAFF,TGTGCCAGCAGCTTAGCAGGAGGGTTGGTCACTGAAGCTTTCTTT
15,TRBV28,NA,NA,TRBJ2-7,CASSLSGRPTYEQYF,TGTGCCAGCAGTCTTAGCGGCCGACCGACCTACGAGCAGTACTTC
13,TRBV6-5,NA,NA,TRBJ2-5,CASSPGARGTQYF,TGTGCCAGCAGTCCCGGGGCCAGGGGGACCCAGTACTTC
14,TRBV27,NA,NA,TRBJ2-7,CASRLDRLRDEQYF,TGTGCCAGCCGACTTGACAGACTCCGGGACGAGCAGTACTTC
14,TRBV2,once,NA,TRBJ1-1,CASNREGGSTEAFF,TGTGCCAGCAACCGAGAGGGGGGGTCGACTGAAGCTTTCTTT
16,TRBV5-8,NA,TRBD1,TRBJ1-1,CASSPIHGTGNTEAFF,TGTGCCAGCAGCCCCATCCACGGGACAGGGAACACTGAAGCTTTCTTT
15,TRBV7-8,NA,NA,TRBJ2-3,CASTSGLPGTDTQYF,TGTGCCAGCACCTCTGGACTCCCTGGCACAGATACGCAGTATTTT
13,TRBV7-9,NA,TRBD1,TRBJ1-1,CASRPGQGLEAFF,TGTGCCAGCAGACCCGGACAGGGACTTGAAGCTTTCTTT
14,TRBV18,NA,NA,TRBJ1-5,CASSPAGMNQPQHF,TGTGCCAGCTCACCAGCAGGGATGAACCAGCCCCAGCATTTT